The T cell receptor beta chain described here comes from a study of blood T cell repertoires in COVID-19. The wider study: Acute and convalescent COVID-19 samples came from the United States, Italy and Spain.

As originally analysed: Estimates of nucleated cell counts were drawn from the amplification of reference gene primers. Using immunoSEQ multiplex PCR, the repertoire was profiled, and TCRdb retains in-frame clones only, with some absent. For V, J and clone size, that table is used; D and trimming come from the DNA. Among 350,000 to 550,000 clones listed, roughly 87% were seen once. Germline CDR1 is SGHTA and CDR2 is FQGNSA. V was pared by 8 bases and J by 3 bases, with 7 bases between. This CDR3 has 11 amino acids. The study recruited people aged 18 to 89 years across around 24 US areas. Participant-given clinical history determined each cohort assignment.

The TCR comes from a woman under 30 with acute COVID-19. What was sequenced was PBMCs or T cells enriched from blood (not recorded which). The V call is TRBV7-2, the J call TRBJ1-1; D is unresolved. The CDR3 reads CASGGYTEAFF. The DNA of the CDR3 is TGTGCCAGCGGAGGTTACACTGAAGCTTTCTTT.